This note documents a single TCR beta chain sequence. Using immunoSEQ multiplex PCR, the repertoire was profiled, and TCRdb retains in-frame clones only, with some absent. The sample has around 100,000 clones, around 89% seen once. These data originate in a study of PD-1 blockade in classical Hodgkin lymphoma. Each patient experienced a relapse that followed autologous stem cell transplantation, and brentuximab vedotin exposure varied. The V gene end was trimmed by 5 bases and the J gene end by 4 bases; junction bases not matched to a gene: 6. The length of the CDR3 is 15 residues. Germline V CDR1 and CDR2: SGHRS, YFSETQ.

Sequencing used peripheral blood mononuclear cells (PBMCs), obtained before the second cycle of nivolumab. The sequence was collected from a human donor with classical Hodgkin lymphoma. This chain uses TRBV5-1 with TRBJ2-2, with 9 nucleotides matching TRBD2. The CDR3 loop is CASRLSGGSTGELFF. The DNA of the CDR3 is TGCGCCAGCAGATTAAGCGGGGGGAGCACCGGGGAGCTGTTTTTT. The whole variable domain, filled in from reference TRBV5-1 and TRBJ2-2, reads KAGVTQTPRYLIKTRGQQVTLSCSPISGHRSVSWYQQTPGQGLQFLFEYFSETQRNKGNFPGRFSGRQFSNSRSEMNVSTLELGDSALYLCASRLSGGSTGELFFGEGSRLTVL.